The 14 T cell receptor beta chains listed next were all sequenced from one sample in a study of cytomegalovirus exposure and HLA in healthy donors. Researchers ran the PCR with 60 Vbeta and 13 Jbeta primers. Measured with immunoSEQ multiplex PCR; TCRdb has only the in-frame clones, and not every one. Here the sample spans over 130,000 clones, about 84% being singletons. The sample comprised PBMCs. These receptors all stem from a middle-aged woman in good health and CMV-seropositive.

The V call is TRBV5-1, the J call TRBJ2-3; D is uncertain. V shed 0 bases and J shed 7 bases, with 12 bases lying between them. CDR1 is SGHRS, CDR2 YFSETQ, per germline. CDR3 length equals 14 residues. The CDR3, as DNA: TGCGCCAGCAGCTTGGATCCAGAACGCTATACGCAGTATTTT. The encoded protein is CASSLDPERYTQYF.

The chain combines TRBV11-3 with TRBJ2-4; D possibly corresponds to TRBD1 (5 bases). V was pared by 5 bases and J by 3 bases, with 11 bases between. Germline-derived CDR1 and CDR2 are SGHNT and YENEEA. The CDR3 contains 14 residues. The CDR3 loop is CASSQARGKNIQYF. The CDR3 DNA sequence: TGTGCCAGCAGCCAGGCAAGGGGCAAAAACATTCAGTACTTC.

The CDR3 loop is CASSLSFGARSLFF. The CDR3 bases are TGTGCCAGCAGCTTATCCTTTGGGGCCCGAAGTCTGTTTTTT. This chain connects TRBV11-2 to TRBJ1-4; D possibly corresponds to TRBD1 (5 bases). V was shortened by 2 bases and J by 14 bases, with 18 bases between the two germline ends. The V gene's germline CDR1 is SGHAT and CDR2 FQNNGV. This CDR3 is built from 14 residues. Complete variable domain (other parts from reference TRBV11-2 and TRBJ1-4): EAGVAQSPRYKIIEKRQSVAFWCNPISGHATLYWYQQILGQGPKLLIQFQNNGVVDDSQLPKDRFSAERLKGVDSTLKIQPAKLEDSAVYLCASSLSFGARSLFFGSGTQLSVL.

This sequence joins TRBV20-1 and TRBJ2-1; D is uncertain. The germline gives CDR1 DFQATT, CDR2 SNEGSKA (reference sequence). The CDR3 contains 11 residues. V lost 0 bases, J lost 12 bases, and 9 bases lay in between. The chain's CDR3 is CSARDRAGQFF. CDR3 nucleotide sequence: TGCAGTGCTAGAGACCGAGCTGGGCAGTTCTTC.

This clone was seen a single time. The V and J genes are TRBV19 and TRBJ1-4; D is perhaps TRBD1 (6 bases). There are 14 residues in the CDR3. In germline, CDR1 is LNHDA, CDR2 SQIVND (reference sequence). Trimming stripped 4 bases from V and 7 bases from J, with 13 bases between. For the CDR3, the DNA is TGTGCCAGTAGTACGACAGGTCTGAGTGAAAAACTGTTTTTT. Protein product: CASSTTGLSEKLFF.

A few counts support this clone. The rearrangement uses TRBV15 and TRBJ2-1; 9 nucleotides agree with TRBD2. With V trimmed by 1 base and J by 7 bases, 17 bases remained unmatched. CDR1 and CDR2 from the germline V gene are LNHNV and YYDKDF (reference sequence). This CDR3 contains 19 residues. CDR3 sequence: CATSRAGREGLVRWNEQFF. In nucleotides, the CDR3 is TGTGCCACCAGCAGAGCCGGGCGGGAGGGCCTCGTGAGGTGGAATGAGCAGTTCTTC.

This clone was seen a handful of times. This CDR3 reads CATLVAGVSGANVLTF. The CDR3 coding sequence is TGTGCCACTCTGGTGGCAGGGGTCTCAGGGGCCAACGTCCTGACTTTC. The gene calls are TRBV7-9 and TRBJ2-6; the D gene is possibly TRBD1 (6 bases). V was clipped by 10 bases and J by 4 bases, with 20 bases between them. From germline, CDR1 is SEHNR and CDR2 FQNEAQ (reference sequence). The CDR3 consists of 16 residues. The full variable domain, in which reference TRBV7-9 and TRBJ2-6 provide the parts outside the CDR3, is DTGVSQNPRHKITKRGQNVTFRCDPISEHNRLYWYRQTLGQGPEFLTYFQNEAQLEKSRLLSDRFSAERPKGSFSTLEIQRTEQGDSAMYLCATLVAGVSGANVLTFGAGSRLTVL.

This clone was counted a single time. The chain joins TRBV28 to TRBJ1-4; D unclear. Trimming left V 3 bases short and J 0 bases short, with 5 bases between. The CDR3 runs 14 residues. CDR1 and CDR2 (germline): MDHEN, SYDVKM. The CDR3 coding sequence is TGTGCCAGCAGTTTGCGGTCAACTAATGAAAAACTGTTTTTT. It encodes CASSLRSTNEKLFF. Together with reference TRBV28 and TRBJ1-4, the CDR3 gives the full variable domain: DVKVTQSSRYLVKRTGEKVFLECVQDMDHENMFWYRQDPGLGLRLIYFSYDVKMKEKGDIPEGYSVSREKKERFSLILESASTNQTSMYLCASSLRSTNEKLFFGSGTQLSVL.

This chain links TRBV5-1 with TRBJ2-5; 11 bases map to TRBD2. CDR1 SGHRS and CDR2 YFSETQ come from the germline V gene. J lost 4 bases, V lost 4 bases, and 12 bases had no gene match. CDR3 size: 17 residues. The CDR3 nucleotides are TGCGCCAGCAGCCTTGGGAGTAGCGGGAGGGCCCGAGAGACCCAGTACTTC. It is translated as CASSLGSSGRARETQYF.

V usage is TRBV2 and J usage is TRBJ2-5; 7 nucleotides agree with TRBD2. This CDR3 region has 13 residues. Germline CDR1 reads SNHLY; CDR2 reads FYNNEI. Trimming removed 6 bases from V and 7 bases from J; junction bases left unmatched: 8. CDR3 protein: CASRLGTGGTQYF. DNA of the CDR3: TGTGCCAGCAGACTAGGAACGGGGGGGACCCAGTACTTC.

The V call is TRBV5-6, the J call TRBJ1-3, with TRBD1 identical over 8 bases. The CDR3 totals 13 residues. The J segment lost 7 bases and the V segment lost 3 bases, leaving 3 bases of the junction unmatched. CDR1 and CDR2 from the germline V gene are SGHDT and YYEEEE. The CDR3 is CASSSDRVNTIYF. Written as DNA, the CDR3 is TGTGCCAGCAGCTCGGACAGGGTGAACACCATATATTTT.

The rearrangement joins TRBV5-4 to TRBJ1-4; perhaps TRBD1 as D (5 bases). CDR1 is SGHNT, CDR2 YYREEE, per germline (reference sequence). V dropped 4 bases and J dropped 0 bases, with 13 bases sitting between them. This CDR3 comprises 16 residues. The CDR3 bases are TGTGCCAGCAGCAGGAGGGGAGCTGCAACTAATGAAAAACTGTTTTTT. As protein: CASSRRGAATNEKLFF.

The CDR3 DNA reads as TGTGCCAGCAGCTCTAGGACTAGCGGGACCCCAAATACGCAGTATTTT. This codes for CASSSRTSGTPNTQYF. The chain is built from TRBV7-2 and TRBJ2-3; 12 nucleotides align to TRBD2. Germline lookup yields CDR1 SGHTA and CDR2 FQGNSA. Losses at the gene ends were 4 bases for V and 7 bases for J; bases not matched to a gene: 9. CDR3 length equals 16 residues. The variable domain in full, with the rest retrieved from reference TRBV7-2 and TRBJ2-3, is GAGVSQSPSNKVTEKGKDVELRCDPISGHTALYWYRQSLGQGLEFLIYFQGNSAPDKSGLPSDRFSAERTGGSVSTLTIQRTQQEDSAVYLCASSSRTSGTPNTQYFGPGTRLTVL.

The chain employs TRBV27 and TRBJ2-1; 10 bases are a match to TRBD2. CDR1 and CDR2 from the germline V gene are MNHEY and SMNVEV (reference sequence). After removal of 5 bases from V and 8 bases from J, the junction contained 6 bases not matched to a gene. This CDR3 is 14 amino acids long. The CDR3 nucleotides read TGTGCCAGCAGTGAAGCGGGAGGGAGGGATGAGCAGTTCTTC. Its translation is CASSEAGGRDEQFF.